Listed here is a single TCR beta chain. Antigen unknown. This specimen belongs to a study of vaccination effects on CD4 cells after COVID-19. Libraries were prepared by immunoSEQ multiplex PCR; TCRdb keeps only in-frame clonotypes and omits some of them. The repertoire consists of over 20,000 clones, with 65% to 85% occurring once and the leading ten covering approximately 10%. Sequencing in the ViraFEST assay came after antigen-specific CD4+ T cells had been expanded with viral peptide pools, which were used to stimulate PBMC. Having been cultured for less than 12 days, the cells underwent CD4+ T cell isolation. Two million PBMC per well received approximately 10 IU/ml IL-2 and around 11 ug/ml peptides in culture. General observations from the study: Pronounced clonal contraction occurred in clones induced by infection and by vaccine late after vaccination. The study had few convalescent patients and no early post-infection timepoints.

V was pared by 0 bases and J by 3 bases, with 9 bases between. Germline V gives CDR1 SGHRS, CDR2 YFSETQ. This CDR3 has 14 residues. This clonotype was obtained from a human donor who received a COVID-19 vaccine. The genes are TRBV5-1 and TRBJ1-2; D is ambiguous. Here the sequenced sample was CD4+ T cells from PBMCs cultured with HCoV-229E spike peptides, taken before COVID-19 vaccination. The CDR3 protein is CASSLVSADYGYTF. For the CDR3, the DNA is TGCGCCAGCAGCTTGGTATCGGCAGACTATGGCTACACCTTC.